This TCR beta chain was profiled in a study of post-analysis software for immune sequencing data. Looking at the study overall: The courses of disease that were included comprised relapsing-remitting, secondary progressive and progressive-relapsing multiple sclerosis. General study results and limits: With TRBV5-6, TRBV5-1 and TRBV20-1 included, several TRBV segments were more frequent in patients than in controls. With F measure, samples from one preparation batch clustered together strongly. In multiple sclerosis, normalized Chao1 diversity was significantly below that of controls.

This clonotype was seen once. Antigen: not known. Libraries were made from TCR beta cDNA, and they carried unique molecular identifiers. MiXCR, run by TCRdb on the PCR reads, gives a single entry per CDR3 protein. The sample lists about 770,000 distinct CDR3 sequences; more than 45% were seen once. Looked up from germline, CDR1 is SEHNR and CDR2 is FQNEAQ (reference sequence). CDR3 length: 14 amino acids. The receptor was derived from a girl under 18 with multiple sclerosis. Material: blood. This chain links TRBV7-9 with TRBJ2-4; possibly TRBD1 or TRBD2 for D (6 bases each). The J call is doubtful: the DNA matches TRBJ2-7 better. CDR3 coding DNA: TGTGCCAGCACCATAGGCGGGACACCCTACGAGCAGTACTTC. Protein: CASTIGGTPYEQYF.